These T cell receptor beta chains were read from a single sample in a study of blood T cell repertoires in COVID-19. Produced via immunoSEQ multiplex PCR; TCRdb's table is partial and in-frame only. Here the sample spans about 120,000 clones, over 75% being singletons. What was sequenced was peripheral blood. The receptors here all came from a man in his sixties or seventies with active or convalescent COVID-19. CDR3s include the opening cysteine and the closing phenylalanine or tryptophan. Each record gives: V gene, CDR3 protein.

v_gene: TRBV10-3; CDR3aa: CAISGTSSYEQYF
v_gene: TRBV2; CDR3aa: CASSGTGFRYTF
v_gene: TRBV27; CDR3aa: CASSRQGSSYTF
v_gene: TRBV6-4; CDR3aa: CASSDSAGVYEQFF
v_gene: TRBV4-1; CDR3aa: CASSRLTLAGAYNEQFF
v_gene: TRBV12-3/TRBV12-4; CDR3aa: CASSFGVYGYTF
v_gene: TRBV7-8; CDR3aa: CASSLGGIQTQYF
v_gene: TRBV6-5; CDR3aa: CASSSGQGGNQPQHF
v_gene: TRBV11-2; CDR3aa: CASSWTGGGNQPQHF
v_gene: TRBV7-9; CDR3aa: CASSYRQASDNEKLFF
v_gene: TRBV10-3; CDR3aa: CAISERDRSLNSPLHF
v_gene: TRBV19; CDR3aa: CASSIETGWDTGELFF
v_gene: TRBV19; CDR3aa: CASSMGSSNEQFF
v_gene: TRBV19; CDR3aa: CASSISRVNTGELFF
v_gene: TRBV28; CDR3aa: CASTREGPYNEQFF
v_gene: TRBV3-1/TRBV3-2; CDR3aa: CASSQLQGPNQPQHF
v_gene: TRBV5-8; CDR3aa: CASRKRGSSYNEQFF
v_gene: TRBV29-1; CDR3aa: CSVVQEGLSEQYF
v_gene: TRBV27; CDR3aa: CASNQSGVWVSLDYEQYF
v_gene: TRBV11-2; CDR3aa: CASSDLASGRSYNEQFF
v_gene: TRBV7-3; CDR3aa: CASSFSGGRTDTQYF
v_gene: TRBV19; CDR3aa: CASSSTGHTEAFF